The next 28 T cell receptor beta chains were all read from a single sample in a study of T cell repertoires and HLA-DP antigens. No antigen is known for these receptors. Data came from immunoSEQ multiplex PCR; TCRdb stores just in-frame clones and leaves some out. The profile shows over 60,000 clones, over 75% of them singletons. Sequenced material: CD4+ T cells from PBMCs. All receptors derive from a man aged 60 to 75 in good health and CMV-seronegative.

The J gene is TRBJ2-7, the V gene TRBV19; 7 positions match TRBD1. J lost 2 bases, V lost 4 bases, and 2 bases had no gene match. The length of the CDR3 is 13 residues. CDR1 is LNHDA and CDR2 is SQIVND in the germline V gene (reference sequence). The CDR3 DNA reads as TGTGCCAGTAGTACGACAGGGACCTACGAGCAGTACTTC. Protein product: CASSTTGTYEQYF.

This clone showed up just once. The rearrangement uses TRBV11-2 and TRBJ1-1, with D maybe TRBD1 (5 bases). The CDR3 contains 14 residues. V lost 5 bases, J lost 0 bases, and 10 bases lay in between. The germline CDR1 and CDR2 sequences are SGHAT and FQNNGV. CDR3 loop: CASSRTGLNTEAFF. The CDR3 bases are TGTGCCAGCAGCCGAACGGGGCTGAACACTGAAGCTTTCTTT.

This clone was detected only once. J is TRBJ1-1 and V is TRBV30; D perhaps matches TRBD1 (5 bases). Trimming pared 8 bases from V and 1 base from J, leaving 23 bases between. The CDR3 loop spans 16 amino acids. Per germline, CDR1 GTSNPN and CDR2 SVGIG (reference sequence). The CDR3 region has the DNA TGTGCCCTTGGCACAGGTACCCTCATATCGAACACTGAAGCTTTCTTT. Protein: CALGTGTLISNTEAFF. Looking up the rest from reference TRBV30 and TRBJ1-1 gives the full variable domain: SQTIHQWPATLVQPVGSPLSLECTVEGTSNPNLYWYRQAAGRGLQLLFYSVGIGQISSEVPQNLSASRPQDRQFILSSKKLLLSDSGFYLCALGTGTLISNTEAFFGQGTRLTVV.

The chain couples TRBV13 to TRBJ2-3; 7 bases are a match to TRBD1. Per the germline V gene, CDR1 is PRHDT and CDR2 is FYEKMQ (reference sequence). The CDR3 runs 14 residues. After removal of 5 bases from V and 6 bases from J, the junction contained 8 bases not matched to a gene. The CDR3 reads CASSERTGVDTQYF. In DNA form, the CDR3 reads TGTGCCAGCAGCGAGCGTACAGGGGTCGATACGCAGTATTTT.

This clone was found a few times. The chain carries TRBV5-8 and TRBJ1-1, with D unresolved. The V and J ends lost 1 base and 0 bases respectively, with 4 bases between them. The CDR3 has 13 amino acids. In germline, CDR1 is SGHTS, CDR2 YDEGEE. The CDR3 sequence is CASSLRMNTEAFF. The CDR3 DNA sequence: TGTGCCAGCAGCTTGAGGATGAACACTGAAGCTTTCTTT.

In this sample, this clone turned up a few times. This sequence joins TRBV7-6 and TRBJ1-1; D is uncertain. V was shortened by 0 bases and J by 5 bases, with 10 bases between the two germline ends. The CDR3 is 14 amino acids. The germline CDR1 and CDR2 sequences are SGHVS and FNYEAQ. CDR3: CASSLARIGTEAFF. In DNA form, the CDR3 reads TGTGCCAGCAGCTTAGCCCGGATAGGGACTGAAGCTTTCTTT.

The chain uses TRBV7-6 and TRBJ2-5; D not certain. Trimming cost V 0 bases and J 4 bases, with 9 bases left between them. The CDR3 is made up of 14 amino acids. CDR1 is SGHVS, CDR2 FNYEAQ, per germline. The CDR3 region is CASSLALGAETQYF. The DNA for the CDR3 is TGTGCCAGCAGCTTAGCGCTTGGAGCAGAGACCCAGTACTTC.

The chain employs TRBV4-1 and TRBJ2-7; no definite D call. The CDR3 runs 14 residues. From germline, CDR1 is MGHRA and CDR2 YSYEKL. V was pared by 4 bases and J by 6 bases, with 16 bases between. The CDR3 nucleotides are TGCGCCAGCAGCCCCCAAGCCTCCGCGGCCGAGCAGTACGTC. This translates into CASSPQASAAEQYV.

The J gene is TRBJ1-5, the V gene TRBV5-1; 7 bases map to TRBD1. The CDR3 extends over 14 amino acids. After removal of 0 bases from V and 6 bases from J, the junction contained 3 bases not matched to a gene. Germline-derived CDR1 and CDR2 are SGHRS and YFSETQ. The CDR3 loop is CASSLGTGAQPQHF. The CDR3 nucleotides are TGCGCCAGCAGCTTGGGAACAGGGGCTCAGCCCCAGCATTTT.

The gene calls are TRBV4-3 and TRBJ2-2; possible D gene TRBD1, 6 bases. This CDR3 has 16 residues. Germline CDR1 is LGHNA and CDR2 is YSLEER. With 5 bases removed from V and 0 bases from J, the gap between germline ends came to 13 bases. The CDR3 coding sequence is TGCGCCAGCAGCAAGGGACACCTCACGAACACCGGGGAGCTGTTTTTT. It yields the protein CASSKGHLTNTGELFF.

V gene TRBV10-3 combines with J gene TRBJ2-1, with D perhaps matching TRBD1 or TRBD2 (5 bases each). The CDR3 has 14 amino acids. The germline V gene encodes CDR1 ENHRY and CDR2 SYGVKD. Trimming shortened V by 4 bases and J by 7 bases, and 14 bases separated the two germline ends. CDR3 protein: CAISGGDTDNEQFF. CDR3 DNA sequence: TGTGCCATCAGTGGAGGGGATACAGATAATGAGCAGTTCTTC.

J is TRBJ1-5 and V is TRBV4-1; D ambiguous. Germline lookup yields CDR1 MGHRA and CDR2 YSYEKL. Trimming removed 0 bases from V and 6 bases from J, with 15 bases in between. The CDR3 is 16 residues long. As DNA, the CDR3 is TGCGCCAGCAGCCAAGATGGGAGGAGCGGGGTTCAGCCCCAGCATTTT. The encoded protein is CASSQDGRSGVQPQHF.

This clone turned up a few times. V gene TRBV11-2 combines with J gene TRBJ2-7, with 11 bases matching TRBD2. The CDR3 sequence is 16 residues long. Trimming took 1 base from V and 6 from J; bases not matched to a gene: 8. The V gene's germline CDR1 is SGHAT and CDR2 FQNNGV. The CDR3 sequence is CASSLALAGGSFEQYF. The CDR3 coding sequence is TGTGCCAGCAGCTTAGCTCTAGCGGGGGGTTCGTTCGAGCAGTACTTC.

The J gene is TRBJ2-6, the V gene TRBV7-2; 7 nucleotides match TRBD1. J lost 4 bases, V lost 5 bases, and 8 bases had no gene match. CDR1 and CDR2 (germline): SGHTA, FQGNSA. The CDR3 runs to 16 residues. In nucleotides, the CDR3 is TGTGCCAGCAGCCGAGGGGGCGCCGGGGGGGCCAACGTCCTGACTTTC. It codes for CASSRGGAGGANVLTF.

V and J are TRBV4-1 and TRBJ1-3; perhaps TRBD1 as D (6 bases). The CDR3 length is 17 residues. CDR1 and CDR2 from the germline V gene are MGHRA and YSYEKL. Trimming cost V 1 base and J 0 bases, with 13 bases left between them. The CDR3: CASSQGGAKTSGNTIYF. CDR3 sequence (DNA): TGCGCCAGCAGCCAAGGGGGGGCCAAAACCTCTGGAAACACCATATATTTT.

The chain couples TRBV11-3 to TRBJ2-5; the match to TRBD2 covers 7 bases. Germline assignment: CDR1 SGHNT and CDR2 YENEEA. The CDR3 is made up of 15 amino acids. The trim removed 3 bases at V and 7 bases at J, leaving 11 bases unmatched. The CDR3 nucleotides are TGTGCCAGCAGCTTCGGGAGTGCGGGGGACGGGACCCAGTACTTC. Protein product: CASSFGSAGDGTQYF.

Notes on this clone: Other DNA sequences in this sample translate to the same CDR3. The rearrangement joins TRBV29-1 to TRBJ2-3; D may be TRBD1 (5 bases). The CDR3 runs 12 residues. V lost 8 bases to trimming and J lost 9 bases, with 18 bases between them. Germline V gene sequence: CDR1 SQVTM, CDR2 ANQGSEA. CDR3: CSSAGYWGTQYF. The CDR3 DNA follows: TGCAGCTCTGCCGGCTATTGGGGCACGCAGTATTTT.

CDR3 loop: CASSFDGDIQYF. The CDR3 bases are TGTGCCAGCAGCTTTGATGGGGACATTCAGTACTTC. This rearrangement joins TRBV5-4 to TRBJ2-4; D is uncertain. CDR1 is SGHNT, CDR2 YYREEE, per germline (reference sequence). V lost 2 bases and J lost 8, with 8 bases in between. This CDR3 has 12 amino acids.

The chain couples TRBV7-9 to TRBJ1-2; D perhaps matches TRBD1 (6 bases). The CDR3 contains 17 residues. Trimming removed 4 bases from V and 5 bases from J, with 23 bases in between. Germline V lookup: CDR1 SEHNR, CDR2 FQNEAQ (reference sequence). The DNA of the CDR3 is TGTGCCAGCAGCTACTCATCGTCAGGGGCCTCTCTATATGGCTACACCTTC. Amino acids: CASSYSSSGASLYGYTF. Drawing the rest from reference TRBV7-9 and TRBJ1-2, the complete variable domain is DTGVSQNPRHKITKRGQNVTFRCDPISEHNRLYWYRQTLGQGPEFLTYFQNEAQLEKSRLLSDRFSAERPKGSFSTLEIQRTEQGDSAMYLCASSYSSSGASLYGYTFGSGTRLTVV.

This clone was seen a few times. The genes are TRBV7-6 and TRBJ1-1; the match to TRBD1 covers 10 bases. The CDR3 consists of 14 residues. Germline CDR1 reads SGHVS; CDR2 reads FNYEAQ. V lost 5 bases and J lost 5; bases outside the gene matches: 5. CDR3 nucleotide sequence: TGTGCCAGCAGCGCGGGGACAGGGGTTACTGAAGCTTTCTTT. The encoded protein is CASSAGTGVTEAFF.

The chain recombines TRBV11-1 with TRBJ2-5, with a tentative D call TRBD2 (6 bases). The germline V gene has CDR1 SGHAT and CDR2 FQDESV (reference sequence). Trimming took off 5 bases at V and 0 bases at J, with 19 bases between the two ends. The CDR3 extends over 17 amino acids. CDR3 sequence reads: CASSPRAGRPHQETQYF. In DNA, the CDR3 is TGTGCCAGCAGCCCCCGGGCCGGGAGACCACACCAAGAGACCCAGTACTTC.

The chain couples TRBV27 to TRBJ1-2; possible D gene TRBD1, 5 bases. The germline V and J ends were trimmed by 4 bases and 4 bases, with 13 bases remaining between them. CDR3 size: 14 residues. From germline, CDR1 is MNHEY and CDR2 SMNVEV (reference sequence). CDR3 coding DNA: TGTGCCAGCAGTTCGCTCGGCGGGGGCTATGGCTACACCTTC. It codes for CASSSLGGGYGYTF.

The chain has TRBV27 and TRBJ2-7; perhaps TRBD2 as D (6 bases). V lost 10 bases to trimming and J lost 3 bases, with 19 bases between them. Per germline, CDR1 MNHEY and CDR2 SMNVEV (reference sequence). This CDR3 contains 14 residues. The CDR3 DNA follows: TGTGCCACCTGGGGAAGGGAGGATTTCTACGAGCAGTACGTC. It yields the protein CATWGREDFYEQYV.

This chain joins TRBV7-9 and TRBJ2-3; 10 bases fit TRBD2. Germline V lookup: CDR1 SEHNR, CDR2 FQNEAQ (reference sequence). The CDR3 is 17 residues long. The V gene end was trimmed by 4 bases and the J gene end by 0 bases; junction bases not matched to a gene: 7. The CDR3 nucleotides are TGTGCCAGCAGCTCACGGACTAGCGGCCTGAGCACAGATACGCAGTATTTT. Translating gives CASSSRTSGLSTDTQYF.

This chain joins TRBV9 and TRBJ2-3, with 13 bases aligning to TRBD2. After removal of 0 bases from V and 4 bases from J, the junction contained 2 bases not matched to a gene. From germline, CDR1 is SGDLS and CDR2 YYNGEE. The CDR3 sequence is 16 residues long. CDR3 in amino acids: CASSVDGTSGADTQYF. The CDR3 nucleotides read TGTGCCAGCAGCGTAGATGGGACTAGCGGGGCAGATACGCAGTATTTT. Full variable domain (remainder filled in from reference TRBV9 and TRBJ2-3): DSGVTQTPKHLITATGQRVTLRCSPRSGDLSVYWYQQSLDQGLQFLIQYYNGEERAKGNILERFSAQQFPDLHSELNLSSLELGDSALYFCASSVDGTSGADTQYFGPGTRLTVL.

In its sample, this clone was seen a few times. V is TRBV15 and J is TRBJ2-5; 10 positions agree with TRBD2. Trimming cost V 3 bases and J 3 bases; bases outside gene matches: 10. The CDR3 loop spans 17 amino acids. The V gene's germline CDR1 is LNHNV and CDR2 YYDKDF (reference sequence). The chain's CDR3 is CATSSLGSGGWEETQYF. For the CDR3, the DNA is TGTGCCACCAGCAGCCTTGGTAGCGGGGGGTGGGAAGAGACCCAGTACTTC.

The chain has TRBV5-4 and TRBJ1-5; TRBD1 agrees at 9 bases. Germline loops: CDR1 SGHNT, CDR2 YYREEE (reference sequence). V lost 5 bases, J lost 0 bases, and 15 bases stayed unmatched. The CDR3 sequence is 19 residues long. The DNA of the CDR3 is TGTGCCAGCAGGACTAGATATGGGACAGGGATTTATAGCAATCAGCCCCAGCATTTT. Translation gives CASRTRYGTGIYSNQPQHF.

The chain is built from TRBV9 and TRBJ2-5; unclear D gene. This CDR3 contains 14 residues. Germline V gene lookup returns CDR1 SGDLS and CDR2 YYNGEE. V was cut by 3 bases and J by 2 bases, with 11 bases left in between. The CDR3 region is CASSAKPTQETQYF. The CDR3 region has the DNA TGTGCCAGCAGCGCGAAGCCGACTCAAGAGACCCAGTACTTC.